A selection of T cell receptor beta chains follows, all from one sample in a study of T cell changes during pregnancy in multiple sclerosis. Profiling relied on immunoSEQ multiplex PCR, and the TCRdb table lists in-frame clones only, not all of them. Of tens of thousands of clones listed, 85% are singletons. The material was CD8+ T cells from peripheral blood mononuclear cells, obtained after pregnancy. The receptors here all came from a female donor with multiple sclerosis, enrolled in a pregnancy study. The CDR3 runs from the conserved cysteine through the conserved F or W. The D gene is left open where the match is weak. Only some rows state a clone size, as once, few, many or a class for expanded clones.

CDR3nt: TGTGCCACCGGGGAGCGGGGGGGCACAGATACGCAGTATTTT
CDR3aa: CATGERGGTDTQYF
j_gene: TRBJ2-3
abundance: -
d_gene: TRBD2
v_gene: TRBV15

CDR3nt: TGTGCCAGCAGTGTGAGCGGGGGGGCATTAGAGCAGTTCTTC
CDR3aa: CASSVSGGALEQFF
j_gene: TRBJ2-1
abundance: -
d_gene: TRBD2
v_gene: TRBV2

CDR3nt: TGTGCCATCAGTGAAAGTTTGTGGCAGGGGGCAGACGGAAACACCATATATTTT
CDR3aa: CAISESLWQGADGNTIYF
j_gene: TRBJ1-3
abundance: once
d_gene: TRBD1
v_gene: TRBV10-3

CDR3nt: TGTGCCTGGATGACAGGGTGGACTGAAGCTTTCTTT
CDR3aa: CAWMTGWTEAFF
j_gene: TRBJ1-1
abundance: -
d_gene: TRBD1
v_gene: TRBV30

CDR3nt: TGCGCCAGCAGCCAAGAGGGCGTTAGTTTCTACAATGAGCAGTTCTTC
CDR3aa: CASSQEGVSFYNEQFF
j_gene: TRBJ2-1
abundance: -
d_gene: -
v_gene: TRBV4-1

CDR3nt: TGTGCCAGCAGTGACGGGACAGGGGATAATTCACCCCTCCACTTT
CDR3aa: CASSDGTGDNSPLHF
j_gene: TRBJ1-6
abundance: -
d_gene: TRBD1
v_gene: TRBV6-4

CDR3nt: TGTGCCAGCAGCCCTCTAGACGGGGGGGCCCAAGAGACCCAGTACTTC
CDR3aa: CASSPLDGGAQETQYF
j_gene: TRBJ2-5
abundance: -
d_gene: TRBD2
v_gene: TRBV5-6

CDR3nt: TGCGCCAGCAGCTGGACTGTCGCAGAGGGGGTCTACGAGCAGTACTTC
CDR3aa: CASSWTVAEGVYEQYF
j_gene: TRBJ2-7
abundance: -
d_gene: -
v_gene: TRBV5-1

CDR3nt: TGTGCCAGTAGTATAATCACGGCAGATACGCAGTATTTT
CDR3aa: CASSIITADTQYF
j_gene: TRBJ2-3
abundance: -
d_gene: -
v_gene: TRBV19

CDR3nt: TGTGCTAGTGGCACCAGAGGTGGGGGCCATCGGGAGGACACTGAAGCTTTCTTT
CDR3aa: CASGTRGGGHREDTEAFF
j_gene: TRBJ1-1
abundance: -
d_gene: -
v_gene: TRBV12-5

CDR3nt: TGCGCCAGCAGCCAAGAAGGACGGCAGGGGGCTGAAGCTTTCTTT
CDR3aa: CASSQEGRQGAEAFF
j_gene: TRBJ1-1
abundance: few
d_gene: TRBD1
v_gene: TRBV4-1

CDR3nt: TGTGCCAGCATTGACTCGACCGGGGGTGACGAGCAGTACTTC
CDR3aa: CASIDSTGGDEQYF
j_gene: TRBJ2-7
abundance: -
d_gene: -
v_gene: TRBV7-9

CDR3nt: TGTGCCAGCAGACCTAGGATTTTTAGCAATCAGCCCCAGCATTTT
CDR3aa: CASRPRIFSNQPQHF
j_gene: TRBJ1-5
abundance: -
d_gene: -
v_gene: TRBV6-5

CDR3nt: TGTGCCAGTGTCCCTTCAACAGGGTCGAACACCGGGGAGCTGTTTTTT
CDR3aa: CASVPSTGSNTGELFF
j_gene: TRBJ2-2
abundance: -
d_gene: -
v_gene: TRBV28

CDR3nt: TGTGCCAGCAGCTTCCCCGACTACCTCCAATCCACCGGGGAGCTGTTTTTT
CDR3aa: CASSFPDYLQSTGELFF
j_gene: TRBJ2-2
abundance: -
d_gene: -
v_gene: TRBV11-2

CDR3nt: TGTGCCAGCAGCTCCCCCTCCAGGGGGGACACTGAAGCTTTCTTT
CDR3aa: CASSSPSRGDTEAFF
j_gene: TRBJ1-1
abundance: medium-sized
d_gene: TRBD1
v_gene: TRBV7-9

CDR3nt: TGTGCCAGCAGTGAATCTAAGGAGGGGCCCACTGAAGCTTTCTTT
CDR3aa: CASSESKEGPTEAFF
j_gene: TRBJ1-1
abundance: -
d_gene: -
v_gene: TRBV6-1

CDR3nt: TGTGCCAGCAGTGAAAGGGCCGGGACAGGATCCTACGAGCAGTACTTC
CDR3aa: CASSERAGTGSYEQYF
j_gene: TRBJ2-7
abundance: -
d_gene: TRBD1
v_gene: TRBV6-1

CDR3nt: TGTGCCAGTAGTATGGAGGGGCCAAAGACTGAAGCTTTCTTT
CDR3aa: CASSMEGPKTEAFF
j_gene: TRBJ1-1
abundance: -
d_gene: -
v_gene: TRBV19

CDR3nt: TGTGCCAGCAGCTTAGGGGCCCCCGGGGAGCTGTTTTTT
CDR3aa: CASSLGAPGELFF
j_gene: TRBJ2-2
abundance: few
d_gene: -
v_gene: TRBV5-6

CDR3nt: TGTGCCAGCAGCGATATCGTGGAGGGGCGTTCGAGAGAGACCCAGTACTTC
CDR3aa: CASSDIVEGRSRETQYF
j_gene: TRBJ2-5
abundance: -
d_gene: -
v_gene: TRBV11-2

CDR3nt: TGTGCCTGGAGTACAGCTTACGAGCAGTACTTC
CDR3aa: CAWSTAYEQYF
j_gene: TRBJ2-7
abundance: -
d_gene: -
v_gene: TRBV30

CDR3nt: TGTGCCAGCAGTTTATTAGGCGGCTACGAGCAGTACTTC
CDR3aa: CASSLLGGYEQYF
j_gene: TRBJ2-7
abundance: once
d_gene: -
v_gene: TRBV27

CDR3nt: TGTGCCAGCAGCTTAGCGGGATGGAACACTGAAGCTTTCTTT
CDR3aa: CASSLAGWNTEAFF
j_gene: TRBJ1-1
abundance: -
d_gene: -
v_gene: TRBV13

CDR3nt: TGTGCCAGCAGCTCAGGGGTGGACGAGCAGTACTTC
CDR3aa: CASSSGVDEQYF
j_gene: TRBJ2-7
abundance: -
d_gene: -
v_gene: TRBV7-9

CDR3nt: TGTGCCAGCAGTTTCCAGCGGGGGGGCGAAGATACGCAGTATTTT
CDR3aa: CASSFQRGGEDTQYF
j_gene: TRBJ2-3
abundance: -
d_gene: TRBD2
v_gene: TRBV27

CDR3nt: TGCAGCGTTGAAGGCCGGGACAGAACTCAAGAGACCCAGTACTTC
CDR3aa: CSVEGRDRTQETQYF
j_gene: TRBJ2-5
abundance: -
d_gene: TRBD1
v_gene: TRBV29-1

CDR3nt: TGTGCCAGCAGTGACGGCCACAGCCCAGGTGAAGCTTTCTTT
CDR3aa: CASSDGHSPGEAFF
j_gene: TRBJ1-1
abundance: medium-sized
d_gene: -
v_gene: TRBV6-4

CDR3nt: TGTGCCAGCAGCTTTTCACCTGTGGAGCAGCCCCAGCATTTT
CDR3aa: CASSFSPVEQPQHF
j_gene: TRBJ1-5
abundance: once
d_gene: -
v_gene: TRBV7-8

CDR3nt: TGTGCCAGCAATTGGGACACAAATCAGCCCCAGCATTTT
CDR3aa: CASNWDTNQPQHF
j_gene: TRBJ1-5
abundance: -
d_gene: -
v_gene: TRBV6-6

CDR3nt: TGTGCCAGCAGCTTGGTCCTCTCCTACGAGCAGTACTTC
CDR3aa: CASSLVLSYEQYF
j_gene: TRBJ2-7
abundance: -
d_gene: -
v_gene: TRBV5-6

CDR3nt: TGTGCCAGCAGTGCGACAGGGGGCGGCGTAGGGGGCTACACCTTC
CDR3aa: CASSATGGGVGGYTF
j_gene: TRBJ1-2
abundance: medium-sized
d_gene: TRBD1
v_gene: TRBV6-1

CDR3nt: TGTGCCAGCAGCTTGGGGCCGGGACAGGGCGCTCAGCCCCAGCATTTT
CDR3aa: CASSLGPGQGAQPQHF
j_gene: TRBJ1-5
abundance: -
d_gene: TRBD1
v_gene: TRBV5-5

CDR3nt: TGTGCCAGCAATCCGACGGAGGCAGATACGCAGTATTTT
CDR3aa: CASNPTEADTQYF
j_gene: TRBJ2-3
abundance: few
d_gene: -
v_gene: TRBV6-5

CDR3nt: TGTGCCAGCAAGACCGACAGGGTAGGGCAGTACTTC
CDR3aa: CASKTDRVGQYF
j_gene: TRBJ2-7
abundance: -
d_gene: TRBD1
v_gene: TRBV11-2

CDR3nt: TGTGCCAGTAGTATGGGGGACAGAGACTACGAGCAGTACTTC
CDR3aa: CASSMGDRDYEQYF
j_gene: TRBJ2-7
abundance: once
d_gene: TRBD1
v_gene: TRBV19

CDR3nt: TGTGCCAGCAGCTCGGACAGGGACATCACCGGGGAGCTGTTTTTT
CDR3aa: CASSSDRDITGELFF
j_gene: TRBJ2-2
abundance: -
d_gene: TRBD1
v_gene: TRBV7-9

CDR3nt: TGCGCCAGCAGCCAAGCGGGAGTTTACAATGAGCAGTTCTTC
CDR3aa: CASSQAGVYNEQFF
j_gene: TRBJ2-1
abundance: few
d_gene: -
v_gene: TRBV4-3

CDR3nt: TGTGCCAGCAGCTTCCAGGGGATAACCACTGAAGCTTTCTTT
CDR3aa: CASSFQGITTEAFF
j_gene: TRBJ1-1
abundance: -
d_gene: -
v_gene: TRBV13

CDR3nt: TGTGCCTGGCCTCCCCCTCAGGGCGGGGAGCTGTTTTTT
CDR3aa: CAWPPPQGGELFF
j_gene: TRBJ2-2
abundance: -
d_gene: -
v_gene: TRBV30

CDR3nt: TGCGCCAGCAGCCGCGGGGGCTTGGCAGATACGCAGTATTTT
CDR3aa: CASSRGGLADTQYF
j_gene: TRBJ2-3
abundance: -
d_gene: -
v_gene: TRBV4-3

CDR3nt: TGTGCCAGCAGTACTAGCGGGGGGGACTACAATGAGCAGTTCTTC
CDR3aa: CASSTSGGDYNEQFF
j_gene: TRBJ2-1
abundance: -
d_gene: TRBD2
v_gene: TRBV6-4

CDR3nt: TGCGCCAGCAGTGAGACAGGGAGCACTGAAGCTTTCTTT
CDR3aa: CASSETGSTEAFF
j_gene: TRBJ1-1
abundance: few
d_gene: -
v_gene: TRBV10-1

CDR3nt: TGTGCCACCAGCAGAGATATGGGGGGAAAGGAAAAACTGTTTTTT
CDR3aa: CATSRDMGGKEKLFF
j_gene: TRBJ1-4
abundance: -
d_gene: -
v_gene: TRBV15

CDR3nt: TGTGCCAGCGGCCAAGGGGACAGATCTAATGAAAAACTGTTTTTT
CDR3aa: CASGQGDRSNEKLFF
j_gene: TRBJ1-4
abundance: -
d_gene: TRBD1
v_gene: TRBV4-2

CDR3nt: TGTGCCAGCAGTGACGGGACAGGGGGCGGCTATGGCTACACCTTC
CDR3aa: CASSDGTGGGYGYTF
j_gene: TRBJ1-2
abundance: -
d_gene: TRBD1
v_gene: TRBV6-4

CDR3nt: TGCGCCAGCAGTGATTCGGGACTAGTCGGCGAGCAGTACTTC
CDR3aa: CASSDSGLVGEQYF
j_gene: TRBJ2-7
abundance: -
d_gene: TRBD2
v_gene: TRBV10-2

CDR3nt: TGTGCCAGCAGTTTAAGTCCACTCGGACAGATGCACTCCTACGAGCAGTACTTC
CDR3aa: CASSLSPLGQMHSYEQYF
j_gene: TRBJ2-7
abundance: -
d_gene: -
v_gene: TRBV28

CDR3nt: TGTGCCATCAGTGAATACGAGGAAGCTTTCTTT
CDR3aa: CAISEYEEAFF
j_gene: TRBJ1-1
abundance: -
d_gene: -
v_gene: TRBV10-3

CDR3nt: TGTGCCAGCAGTTATGTGGGGAGGGATCAGCCCCAGCATTTT
CDR3aa: CASSYVGRDQPQHF
j_gene: TRBJ1-5
abundance: -
d_gene: -
v_gene: TRBV6-5

CDR3nt: TGCGCCAGCAGCCGGGCATGGGGGAGCGGGACCGGGGAGCTGTTTTTT
CDR3aa: CASSRAWGSGTGELFF
j_gene: TRBJ2-2
abundance: -
d_gene: -
v_gene: TRBV4-1

CDR3nt: TGTGCCAGCAGCCACCCTCCGGGGCAGGGGAGCGGCTACACCTTC
CDR3aa: CASSHPPGQGSGYTF
j_gene: TRBJ1-2
abundance: medium-sized
d_gene: -
v_gene: TRBV7-9

CDR3nt: TGCGCCAGCAGCCTTCAACCTCTAGGCTCCGAGCAGTACTTC
CDR3aa: CASSLQPLGSEQYF
j_gene: TRBJ2-7
abundance: -
d_gene: -
v_gene: TRBV4-1

CDR3nt: TGTGCCAGTAGTATAGATCTAGAAGGTGGGGGGTCCGTTGGCTACACCTTC
CDR3aa: CASSIDLEGGGSVGYTF
j_gene: TRBJ1-2
abundance: -
d_gene: -
v_gene: TRBV19

CDR3nt: TGCGCCAGCAGCGCCCGTGCGTCGCCCGGTGAGCAGTTCTTC
CDR3aa: CASSARASPGEQFF
j_gene: TRBJ2-1
abundance: -
d_gene: -
v_gene: TRBV4-3

CDR3nt: TGTGCCAGCAGCTTAATTGGGCGGGGGGTCTACAATGAGCAGTTCTTC
CDR3aa: CASSLIGRGVYNEQFF
j_gene: TRBJ2-1
abundance: -
d_gene: TRBD2
v_gene: TRBV7-9

CDR3nt: TGTGCCAGCAGTCAACAGGGGGCAGATACGCAGTATTTT
CDR3aa: CASSQQGADTQYF
j_gene: TRBJ2-3
abundance: once
d_gene: TRBD1
v_gene: TRBV27

CDR3nt: TGTGCCTGGAGTTGGGGGCCTAGCTTCACAGATACGCAGTATTTT
CDR3aa: CAWSWGPSFTDTQYF
j_gene: TRBJ2-3
abundance: -
d_gene: -
v_gene: TRBV30

CDR3nt: TGTGCCAGCAGCCCACTGACAGGGCCAGCCGGAAACACCATATATTTT
CDR3aa: CASSPLTGPAGNTIYF
j_gene: TRBJ1-3
abundance: -
d_gene: TRBD1
v_gene: TRBV11-2

CDR3nt: TGTGCCAGCAGTTTTTCGACAGGGGGCTTCTATGGCTACACCTTC
CDR3aa: CASSFSTGGFYGYTF
j_gene: TRBJ1-2
abundance: -
d_gene: TRBD1
v_gene: TRBV27